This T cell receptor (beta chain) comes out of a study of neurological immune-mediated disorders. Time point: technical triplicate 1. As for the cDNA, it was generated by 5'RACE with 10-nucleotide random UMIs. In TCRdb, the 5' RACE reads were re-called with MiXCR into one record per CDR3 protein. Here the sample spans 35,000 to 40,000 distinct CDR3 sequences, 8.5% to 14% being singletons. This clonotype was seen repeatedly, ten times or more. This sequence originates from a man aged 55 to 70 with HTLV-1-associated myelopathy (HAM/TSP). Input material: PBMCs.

The DNA for the CDR3 is TGCGCCACGACTAGCGGGAGTCCGAACACCGGGGAGCTGTTTTTT. It encodes CATTSGSPNTGELFF. The chain links TRBV5-1 to TRBJ2-2, with 12 nucleotides matching TRBD2. The V and J ends lost 9 bases and 0 bases, in that order; junction bases with no gene match: 3. The CDR3 is 15 amino acids. The germline V gene encodes CDR1 SGHRS and CDR2 YFSETQ.